The 19 T cell receptor beta chains below were found in one sample sequenced in a study of regulatory T cells in long-lasting Graves disease. Construction of the TCR beta libraries employed iRepertoire HTBI primers in conjunction with Arm-PCR of CDR3 regions. TCRdb passed the multiplex PCR reads through MiXCR, listing each CDR3 protein once. The repertoire has under 300,000 distinct CDR3 sequences, 20% to 25% of them found once; the top ten carry more than 11%. Noted time point: newly diagnosed GD, antithyroid drugs for less than 3 months. Following extraction of RNA from PBMCs, that RNA was used to make the TCR library. Sample: peripheral blood mononuclear cells (PBMCs), taken at new diagnosis, from a patient treated with antithyroid drugs. Receptors originate from a female donor with Graves disease.

This clonotype showed up many times. The genes are TRBV5-1 and TRBJ2-1; tentative D call: TRBD1 (6 bases). V lost 5 bases, J lost 9 bases, and 21 bases lay in between. The CDR3 length is 15 residues. CDR1 is SGHRS and CDR2 is YFSETQ in the germline V gene. CDR3 DNA: TGCGCCAGCAGGACCGGGACCCCAGGGGCGGGTGAGCAGTTCTTC. Its translation: CASRTGTPGAGEQFF.

The table lists this clonotype with many counts. The CDR3 spells CSARDGSSGANVLTF. CDR3 in DNA: TGCAGTGCTAGAGATGGCAGCTCTGGGGCCAACGTCCTGACTTTC. The V call is TRBV20-1, the J call TRBJ2-6, with D unresolved. CDR3 length: 15 residues. Trimming left V 0 bases short and J 0 bases short, with 6 bases between. CDR1 and CDR2 from the germline V gene are DFQATT and SNEGSKA (reference sequence).

This clonotype was seen at least ten times. The rearrangement links TRBV7-8 to TRBJ1-1, with D tentatively TRBD1 (5 bases). The germline gives CDR1 SGHVS, CDR2 FQNEAQ. V dropped 5 bases and J dropped 5 bases, with 15 bases sitting between them. The CDR3 sequence is 14 residues long. In DNA, the CDR3 is TGTGCCAGCAGCGCGAGTTGGGGGAGGACTGAAGCTTTCTTT. This encodes CASSASWGRTEAFF.

Ten or more counts support this clonotype. V and J are TRBV28 and TRBJ2-2; 10 bases line up with TRBD1. J lost 0 bases, V lost 6 bases, and 7 bases had no gene match. This CDR3 spans 17 amino acids. Germline V gene sequence: CDR1 MDHEN, CDR2 SYDVKM. The CDR3 sequence is CASSRGDRGTNTGELFF. CDR3 in DNA: TGTGCCAGCAGCCGCGGGGACAGGGGAACGAACACCGGGGAGCTGTTTTTT.

In this sample, this clonotype turned up many times. The chain couples TRBV7-2 to TRBJ1-6, with 7 bases matching TRBD1. With 1 base clipped from V and 9 bases from J, the junction kept 3 bases outside the gene matches. The CDR3 sequence is 14 residues long. Germline values: CDR1 SGHTA, CDR2 FQGNSA. The chain's CDR3 is CASSLGQGTSPLHF. Here the CDR3 DNA reads TGTGCCAGCAGCTTAGGACAGGGAACTTCACCCCTCCACTTT.

In this sample, this clonotype turned up many times. The J gene is TRBJ2-5, the V gene TRBV7-2; 9 bases agree with TRBD2. The CDR3 length is 15 residues. J lost 4 bases, V lost 1 base, and 4 bases had no gene match. CDR1 and CDR2 from the germline V gene are SGHTA and FQGNSA. The CDR3 spells CASSLGGGVGETQYF. CDR3 nucleotides: TGTGCCAGCAGCTTAGGCGGGGGGGTAGGAGAGACCCAGTACTTC.

This clonotype was seen at least ten times. The chain couples TRBV14 to TRBJ2-2; D is uncertain. The CDR3 runs 13 residues. V was shortened by 0 bases and J by 9 bases, with 8 bases between the two germline ends. CDR1 SGHDN and CDR2 FVKESK come from the germline V gene. The CDR3 loop reads CASSQDTFRELFF. CDR3 nucleotides: TGTGCCAGCAGCCAAGATACTTTTAGGGAGCTGTTTTTT.

The rearrangement joins TRBV12-3 or TRBV12-4 to TRBJ2-2; a weak D match, TRBD1 (5 bases). V lost 6 bases to trimming and J lost 6 bases, with 14 bases between them. The CDR3 totals 14 residues. The CDR3 region has the DNA TGTGCCAGCAGATTGGGGCAGGCCCCCGGGGAGCTGTTTTTT. The encoded protein is CASRLGQAPGELFF.

For this clonotype: One end of the junction is discordant with germline, which a read error may explain. This chain uses TRBV19 with TRBJ1-1, with unresolved D. There are 14 residues in the CDR3. The germline gives CDR1 LNHDA, CDR2 SQIVND (reference sequence). The CDR3 sequence is CASSIVDLNTEAFF. The DNA for the CDR3 is TGTGCCAGTAGCATAGTTGACTTGAACACTGAAGCTTTCTTT.

This clonotype came up many times. The chain links TRBV20-1 to TRBJ2-3; TRBD2 agrees at 10 bases. V was pared by 2 bases and J by 4 bases, with 3 bases of the junction left unmatched. Germline lookup yields CDR1 DFQATT and CDR2 SNEGSKA (reference sequence). The CDR3 sequence is 14 residues long. CDR3 amino acids: CSARQRGGPDTQYF. For the CDR3, the DNA is TGCAGTGCTAGACAGCGGGGGGGCCCAGATACGCAGTATTTT.

This sequence joins TRBV12-3 or TRBV12-4 and TRBJ1-5; perhaps TRBD1 as D (5 bases). The germline V and J ends were trimmed by 5 bases and 5 bases, with 16 bases remaining between them. The CDR3 consists of 15 residues. This CDR3 reads CASSRRQSPHQPQHF. Here the CDR3 DNA reads TGTGCCAGCAGTCGACGACAGTCTCCTCATCAGCCCCAGCATTTT.

V gene TRBV20-1 combines with J gene TRBJ2-1; 11 nucleotides align to TRBD1. CDR3 length equals 15 residues. V was clipped by 6 bases and J by 7 bases; unmatched bases: 11. The germline CDR1 and CDR2 sequences are DFQATT and SNEGSKA (reference sequence). CDR3 nucleotides: TGCAGTGCCACCAATCGGGACAGGGGGATGAATGAGCAGTTCTTC. Protein: CSATNRDRGMNEQFF.

This clonotype was recorded at least ten times. J is TRBJ2-1 and V is TRBV7-9; 8 bases fit TRBD1. With V trimmed by 5 bases and J by 6 bases, 12 bases remained unmatched. The CDR3 is made up of 16 amino acids. CDR1 is SEHNR, CDR2 FQNEAQ, per germline (reference sequence). The CDR3 protein is CASSPDRGSKVNEQFF. In DNA form, the CDR3 reads TGTGCCAGCAGCCCCGACAGGGGAAGTAAGGTCAATGAGCAGTTCTTC.

This clonotype has a count of ten or more. The rearrangement links TRBV7-9 to TRBJ2-3, with 8 bases lining up with TRBD2. The CDR3 totals 14 residues. After removal of 5 bases from V and 6 bases from J, the junction contained 7 bases not matched to a gene. Germline V gene sequence: CDR1 SEHNR, CDR2 FQNEAQ (reference sequence). CDR3 region: CASSRQAGADTQYF. The CDR3 DNA reads as TGTGCCAGCAGCCGGCAAGCGGGAGCCGATACGCAGTATTTT.

Worth noting for this clonotype: A much bigger clone sits one base away, suggesting this may be a read error. V is TRBV6-1 and J is TRBJ2-1, with TRBD1 identical over 8 bases. The CDR3 extends over 13 amino acids. Germline V CDR1 and CDR2: MNHNS, SASEGT. The CDR3 is CVSSRQGIHEQFF. The CDR3 nucleotides are TGTGTCAGCAGTCGACAGGGGATCCATGAGCAGTTCTTC.

This clonotype occurred many times. This sequence joins TRBV20-1 and TRBJ2-5, with D maybe TRBD2 (6 bases). The CDR3 spans 13 residues. The V end lost 6 bases, the J end lost 2 bases, and 13 bases lay between the germline ends. The germline gives CDR1 DFQATT, CDR2 SNEGSKA (reference sequence). The CDR3 nucleotides read TGCAGTGCGTGTTGGGGGGTGCAAGAGACCCAGTACTTC. This codes for CSACWGVQETQYF.

The chain carries TRBV5-1 and TRBJ1-1; D remains ambiguous. The V end lost 4 bases, the J end lost 0 bases, and 19 bases lay between the germline ends. Germline CDR1 is SGHRS and CDR2 is YFSETQ. This CDR3 contains 17 residues. CDR3 sequence reads: CASSTGPAIYMNTEAFF. Here the CDR3 DNA reads TGCGCCAGCAGCACCGGACCCGCCATCTATATGAACACTGAAGCTTTCTTT.

This clonotype was observed many times. The chain employs TRBV7-9 and TRBJ1-4; D might be TRBD1 (6 bases). Between the trimmed V and J ends, which lost 3 bases and 6 bases, there was a span of 11 bases. The CDR3 sequence is 14 residues long. CDR1 and CDR2 from the germline V gene are SEHNR and FQNEAQ (reference sequence). The CDR3 loop is CASSFTGYDEKLFF. The CDR3 coding sequence is TGTGCCAGCAGCTTCACAGGGTACGATGAAAAACTGTTTTTT.

This clonotype was observed many times. V gene TRBV3-1 combines with J gene TRBJ2-1, with D maybe TRBD1 (8 bases). Germline V gene sequence: CDR1 LGHDT, CDR2 YNNKEL (reference sequence). The CDR3 length is 17 residues. The V and J ends lost 0 bases and 4 bases respectively, with 16 bases between them. CDR3 loop: CASSQEGTGGLYNEQFF. The DNA for the CDR3 is TGTGCCAGCAGCCAAGAAGGAACAGGGGGACTATACAATGAGCAGTTCTTC.